This is a list of T cell receptor beta chains from one sample in a study of PD-L1 blockade in urothelial cancer. The protocol was immunoSEQ multiplex PCR, while the TCRdb copy is restricted to in-frame clones and leaves out a portion. The sample includes 35,000 to 45,000 clones, about 86% of them seen just once. The sequencing used PBMCs, collected around atezolizumab (anti-PD-L1) treatment. The receptors come from a man in his 60s with urothelial cancer. Both conserved end residues are trimmed from each CDR3.

v_gene	j_gene	CDR3aa
TRBV15	TRBJ1-6	ATSRQGAHNSPLH
TRBV5-8	TRBJ2-2	ASSLEQLIPGELF
TRBV11-3	TRBJ1-1	ASSETGVMNTEAF
TRBV30	TRBJ1-5	AWSTDRDQPQH
TRBV19	TRBJ1-1	ASSKGTIEAF
TRBV4-3	TRBJ1-6	ASSRSTGNNSPLH
TRBV4-2	TRBJ2-3	ASSQVSGVSTDTQY
TRBV4-1	TRBJ1-2	ASSSQTGANYGYT
TRBV15	TRBJ2-7	ATSKPGYEQY
TRBV28	TRBJ2-7	ASRPPGTSYEQY
TRBV5-1	TRBJ2-7	ASSSLTSGTSSYEQY
TRBV13	TRBJ2-4	ASSLTMLAKNIQY
TRBV13	TRBJ2-3	ASSPPLFSGDPAGDTQY
TRBV28	TRBJ2-1	ASRDLAGDYNEQF
TRBV19	TRBJ1-3	ASRPGGGLNTIY
TRBV19	TRBJ1-1	ASSINTGNTEAF
TRBV30	TRBJ1-2	AWSVINYGYT
TRBV27	TRBJ2-5	ASSRGGWETQY
TRBV6-6	TRBJ1-3	ASSYEGGGNTIY
TRBV7-9	TRBJ1-4	ASRKGGTNEKLF
TRBV6-1	TRBJ1-4	ASSEAPQHRREKLF
TRBV5-4	TRBJ2-1	ASNAGETYNEQF
TRBV5-1	TRBJ1-1	ASSLERSNTEAF
TRBV7-2	TRBJ1-6	ASSQYTGESPLH
TRBV19	TRBJ1-5	ASSSGFVGSTYHSNQPQH
TRBV9	TRBJ2-4	ASSARMTGTGDIQY
TRBV28	TRBJ1-1	ASSSYMNTEAF
TRBV6-5	TRBJ2-1	ASSTLVGAHNEQF
TRBV6-5	TRBJ2-1	ASRQGVWNEQF
TRBV10-3	TRBJ2-1	AISEKWANEQF
TRBV27	TRBJ2-7	ASSLTPGLVYEQY
TRBV15	TRBJ1-1	ATSKLMNTEAF
TRBV4-2	TRBJ2-2	ASSQEAGADTGELF
TRBV7-9	TRBJ2-7	ASSVGGGTYEQY
TRBV28	TRBJ1-2	ASSLYQGYGYT
TRBV7-7	TRBJ2-2	ASSLGASGSNTGELF
TRBV7-9	TRBJ2-5	ASSLARGETQY
TRBV5-6	TRBJ2-1	ASLRRLYNEQF
TRBV6-4	TRBJ1-1	ASSRTGNTEAF